This T cell receptor (beta chain) emerged from a study of graft-versus-host responses after intestinal transplantation. Study-wide findings and caveats: Within the allografts of patients who had graft-donor T cell macrochimerism, graft-versus-host to host-versus-graft clonal ratios were high.

The repertoire was sequenced with immunoSEQ multiplex PCR; TCRdb's copy has only in-frame clones and lacks some. This sample has around 20,000 clones, with 75% to 95% found just once. The CDR3 is 13 residues long. The trim removed 8 bases at V and 5 bases at J, leaving 7 bases unmatched. Germline lookup yields CDR1 MNHEY and CDR2 SVGAGI. A word on this clone: Its antigen remains unidentified.

The chain is built from TRBV6-5 and TRBJ2-7; 9 bases map to TRBD1. Sequenced here: PBMCs, sampled more than 350 days after transplant. This clonotype was sampled from a human patient who received an intestinal transplant, so some T cells may come from the graft donor. The CDR3, as DNA: TGTGCCAGCTCCCCCGGACAGGGGAACGAGCAGTACTTC. Translation gives CASSPGQGNEQYF.